Listed below are T cell receptor beta chains from one sample, sequenced in a study of OX40 agonist ivuxolimab in advanced cancers. Sequencing was performed with immunoSEQ multiplex PCR; in TCRdb, only in-frame clones are kept and a portion is missing. Counted here are tens of thousands of clones, roughly 84% occurring once; the ten biggest clones make up roughly 0.8%. Sequenced here: CD4+ or CD8+ T cells sorted from blood, sampled in a trial of the OX40 agonist ivuxolimab. These receptors were collected from an adult with an advanced solid tumor such as melanoma, head and neck, liver or kidney cancer. CDR3s include the opening cysteine and the closing phenylalanine or tryptophan. Each record gives: CDR3 DNA, CDR3 protein, V gene, clone size, D gene, J gene. D genes are given only for firm matches. Size is stated for part of the rows, as once, few or many counts, or as a class when the clone is expanded.

CDR3 DNA: TGTGCCAGCAGCCCGAGAAGCCGAGGGAACACCGGGGAGCTGTTTTTT
CDR3 protein: CASSPRSRGNTGELFF
V gene: TRBV7-2
clone size: once
D gene: .
J gene: TRBJ2-2

CDR3 DNA: TGTGCCAGCAGTGTTCCGACTAGCGGGAGTTCCGCCGCAGATACGCAGTATTTT
CDR3 protein: CASSVPTSGSSAADTQYF
V gene: TRBV2
clone size: .
D gene: TRBD2
J gene: TRBJ2-3

CDR3 DNA: TGTGCCAGCAGCCCAGGCCGAAGAGGGGAGACCCAGTACTTC
CDR3 protein: CASSPGRRGETQYF
V gene: TRBV11-2
clone size: .
D gene: .
J gene: TRBJ2-5

CDR3 DNA: TGTGCCAGCAGCCCCTCGGGGGACAGCTACGAGCAGTACTTC
CDR3 protein: CASSPSGDSYEQYF
V gene: TRBV7-3
clone size: .
D gene: .
J gene: TRBJ2-7

CDR3 DNA: TGTGCCAGCAGTTTTTGGCTAGCGGGGGCCAATGAGCAGTTCTTC
CDR3 protein: CASSFWLAGANEQFF
V gene: TRBV27
clone size: few
D gene: TRBD2
J gene: TRBJ2-1

CDR3 DNA: TGTGCCAGCAGTTACTCAGGTGAAAAACTGTTTTTT
CDR3 protein: CASSYSGEKLFF
V gene: TRBV27
clone size: .
D gene: .
J gene: TRBJ1-4

CDR3 DNA: TGTGCCAGCAGCCCGCAGGGGCAGGGAAATGGCTACACCTTC
CDR3 protein: CASSPQGQGNGYTF
V gene: TRBV7-8
clone size: .
D gene: .
J gene: TRBJ1-2

CDR3 DNA: TGTGCCAGCAGCCAAGATCCCCAAGAGACCCAGTACTTC
CDR3 protein: CASSQDPQETQYF
V gene: TRBV4-2
clone size: .
D gene: .
J gene: TRBJ2-5

CDR3 DNA: TGTGCCAGCAGTCCAGCCGGTAGCGCCCCATACGAGCAGTACTTC
CDR3 protein: CASSPAGSAPYEQYF
V gene: TRBV27
clone size: .
D gene: .
J gene: TRBJ2-7

CDR3 DNA: TGTGCCAGCAGTGAATGGGCAGGGTTAAATGAAAAACTGTTTTTT
CDR3 protein: CASSEWAGLNEKLFF
V gene: TRBV6-1
clone size: .
D gene: .
J gene: TRBJ1-4

CDR3 DNA: TGCGCCAGCAGCGCGACGGATTATGAAAAACTGTTTTTT
CDR3 protein: CASSATDYEKLFF
V gene: TRBV5-1
clone size: .
D gene: .
J gene: TRBJ1-4

CDR3 DNA: TGTGCCAGCAGCTTAATCCGCGGCCAGACTTTCTATGGCTACACCTTC
CDR3 protein: CASSLIRGQTFYGYTF
V gene: TRBV7-9
clone size: few
D gene: .
J gene: TRBJ1-2

CDR3 DNA: TGTGCCAGCAGTGAATCGGTTAGCGGGAGATACGAGCAGTACTTC
CDR3 protein: CASSESVSGRYEQYF
V gene: TRBV25-1
clone size: once
D gene: TRBD2
J gene: TRBJ2-7

CDR3 DNA: TGTGCCAGCAAGGATCTGGCGGGGCAGAGCCTCTTGGATGAGCAGTTCTTC
CDR3 protein: CASKDLAGQSLLDEQFF
V gene: TRBV28
clone size: .
D gene: .
J gene: TRBJ2-1

CDR3 DNA: TGTGCCAGCAGCCCCCCGGGGCTGTATGGCCACACCTTC
CDR3 protein: CASSPPGLYGHTF
V gene: TRBV7-8
clone size: .
D gene: .
J gene: TRBJ1-2

CDR3 DNA: TGTGCCAGCAGTTTAGGATGGGACAGGGTCGGCTACACCTTC
CDR3 protein: CASSLGWDRVGYTF
V gene: TRBV28
clone size: .
D gene: TRBD1
J gene: TRBJ1-2

CDR3 DNA: TGTGCCAGCGGGACATCGTGGAACACTGAAGCTTTCTTT
CDR3 protein: CASGTSWNTEAFF
V gene: TRBV7-2
clone size: .
D gene: .
J gene: TRBJ1-1

CDR3 DNA: TGTGCCAGCAGGGGGACAGGGGGCTCCTACGAGCAGTACTTC
CDR3 protein: CASRGTGGSYEQYF
V gene: TRBV6-1
clone size: once
D gene: TRBD1
J gene: TRBJ2-7

CDR3 DNA: TGCGCCAGCAGTCTGGGACGAGACATTCAGTACTTC
CDR3 protein: CASSLGRDIQYF
V gene: TRBV5-1
clone size: few
D gene: .
J gene: TRBJ2-4

CDR3 DNA: TGTGCCAGCAGCCCTCACCGGGACTACCACAATGAGCAGTTCTTC
CDR3 protein: CASSPHRDYHNEQFF
V gene: TRBV7-9
clone size: .
D gene: TRBD2
J gene: TRBJ2-1

CDR3 DNA: TGTGCTAGTGGTTTGGTACGATCCGTACAGGGGGTTATGAACACTGAAGCTTTCTTT
CDR3 protein: CASGLVRSVQGVMNTEAFF
V gene: TRBV12-5
clone size: .
D gene: TRBD1
J gene: TRBJ1-1

CDR3 DNA: TGTGCCAGCAGCGCCGGGACAGGGGAATTCTACGAGCAGTACTTC
CDR3 protein: CASSAGTGEFYEQYF
V gene: TRBV7-2
clone size: few
D gene: TRBD1
J gene: TRBJ2-7

CDR3 DNA: TGTGCCAGTAGTATGGGCGGGGGCTCAGATACGCAGTATTTT
CDR3 protein: CASSMGGGSDTQYF
V gene: TRBV19
clone size: .
D gene: .
J gene: TRBJ2-3

CDR3 DNA: TGTGCCAGCCCTAGCGGGGCTAGCACAGATACGCAGTATTTT
CDR3 protein: CASPSGASTDTQYF
V gene: TRBV6-1
clone size: .
D gene: TRBD2
J gene: TRBJ2-3

CDR3 DNA: TGTGCCAGCAGCTTTGCAGGGAGCTCCTACAATGAGCAGTTCTTC
CDR3 protein: CASSFAGSSYNEQFF
V gene: TRBV7-9
clone size: .
D gene: .
J gene: TRBJ2-1

CDR3 DNA: TGCAGTGCTCTCGAGACCCACGACACCTTC
CDR3 protein: CSALETHDTF
V gene: TRBV20-1
clone size: .
D gene: .
J gene: TRBJ1-2

CDR3 DNA: TGCGCCAGCAGTGACGTGACAGGGTTCTATACTAATGAAAAACTGTTTTTT
CDR3 protein: CASSDVTGFYTNEKLFF
V gene: TRBV10-1
clone size: .
D gene: TRBD1
J gene: TRBJ1-4

CDR3 DNA: TGTGCCAGTAGTACCAGGACAGGGGTTTACGAGCAGTACTTC
CDR3 protein: CASSTRTGVYEQYF
V gene: TRBV19
clone size: .
D gene: TRBD1
J gene: TRBJ2-7

CDR3 DNA: TGTGCCACCAGCAGTAACGTAATCGCTACAACTAATGAAAAACTGTTTTTT
CDR3 protein: CATSSNVIATTNEKLFF
V gene: TRBV15
clone size: .
D gene: .
J gene: TRBJ1-4

CDR3 DNA: TGTGCCAGCAGCCAAGTTTCCGGAAACACCATATATTTT
CDR3 protein: CASSQVSGNTIYF
V gene: TRBV14
clone size: .
D gene: .
J gene: TRBJ1-3

CDR3 DNA: TGCGCCAGCAGCCAACCTGGACTAGCGGGGGGAACTTCTAGCACAGATACGCAGTATTTT
CDR3 protein: CASSQPGLAGGTSSTDTQYF
V gene: TRBV4-1
clone size: few
D gene: TRBD2
J gene: TRBJ2-3

CDR3 DNA: TGTGCCAGTAGTATGGGAGGCAAGGGGGCAAAAGAGACCCAGTACTTC
CDR3 protein: CASSMGGKGAKETQYF
V gene: TRBV19
clone size: .
D gene: .
J gene: TRBJ2-5

CDR3 DNA: TGTGCCAGCAGCCAAAGGGGTGGCGGGTTAACGGGGGCCAACGTCCTGACTTTC
CDR3 protein: CASSQRGGGLTGANVLTF
V gene: TRBV27
clone size: .
D gene: .
J gene: TRBJ2-6

CDR3 DNA: TGTGCCAGTAAGACTAGCGGGGATACCTACAATGAGCAGTTCTTC
CDR3 protein: CASKTSGDTYNEQFF
V gene: TRBV6-6
clone size: .
D gene: TRBD2
J gene: TRBJ2-1

CDR3 DNA: TGTGCCAGCAGTCGCCCGGGACAGTCAAGCCGGGACACCTTC
CDR3 protein: CASSRPGQSSRDTF
V gene: TRBV5-6
clone size: .
D gene: TRBD1
J gene: TRBJ1-2

CDR3 DNA: TGTGCCAGCAGCTTTATCGGGGGCCCGGGTGGCTACACCTTC
CDR3 protein: CASSFIGGPGGYTF
V gene: TRBV7-9
clone size: .
D gene: .
J gene: TRBJ1-2

CDR3 DNA: TGTGCCAGCTCACCCCAGCGGGAGGGCCATTACGAGCAGTACTTC
CDR3 protein: CASSPQREGHYEQYF
V gene: TRBV18
clone size: .
D gene: TRBD2
J gene: TRBJ2-7

CDR3 DNA: TGTGCCAGCAGTCCCCGAGGGAGGTTCACTGAAGCTTTCTTT
CDR3 protein: CASSPRGRFTEAFF
V gene: TRBV27
clone size: .
D gene: .
J gene: TRBJ1-1

CDR3 DNA: TGTGCCAGCAGCATACAGGGGAATCAGCCCCAGCATTTT
CDR3 protein: CASSIQGNQPQHF
V gene: TRBV7-2
clone size: .
D gene: TRBD1
J gene: TRBJ1-5

CDR3 DNA: TGTGCCAGCAGCTTAGAAGGGTTTGGGGCGCAGTATTTT
CDR3 protein: CASSLEGFGAQYF
V gene: TRBV7-8
clone size: .
D gene: .
J gene: TRBJ2-3